A single T cell receptor beta chain is shown here with its context. TCRdb's copy holds only in-frame clones and misses some; the assay was immunoSEQ multiplex PCR. The data show approximately 250,000 clones, 84% seen once. The sample belongs to a study of blood T cell repertoires in COVID-19. At the level of the study: Samples representing acute and convalescent COVID-19 were sourced from the United States, Italy and Spain. The cDNA or gDNA used as material had been derived from T cells, B-cell-depleted T cells, or PBMCs.

The sequenced material came from peripheral blood. This clonotype was obtained from a woman in her thirties or forties who had recovered from COVID-19.

Here the CDR3 reads CASSLPGGLRQPQHF. CDR3 DNA sequence: TGTGCCAGCAGTCTCCCGGGTGGCCTTCGTCAGCCCCAGCATTTT. The chain combines TRBV28 with TRBJ1-5; D not resolved. With 5 bases removed from V and 6 bases from J, the gap between germline ends came to 17 bases. The CDR3 consists of 15 residues. Germline-derived CDR1 and CDR2 are MDHEN and SYDVKM. Filled out from reference TRBV28 and TRBJ1-5, the complete variable domain reads DVKVTQSSRYLVKRTGEKVFLECVQDMDHENMFWYRQDPGLGLRLIYFSYDVKMKEKGDIPEGYSVSREKKERFSLILESASTNQTSMYLCASSLPGGLRQPQHFGDGTRLSIL.